The following is a T cell receptor beta chain sequence with its context. Its specificity is unknown. Donors in the study were healthy people who gave bone marrow. This sample stems from a study of cytomegalovirus exposure and HLA in healthy donors. Study-level findings and limits: TCR sequences were mostly rare, though some public TCRs occurred in many donors. Reportedly, TCR beta sequences accurately predicted HLA-A and HLA-B alleles in most subjects. Analysis performed later found 16,951 TCR beta sequences associated with HLA alleles at 0.05 false discovery rate.

Germline CDR1 is SNHLY and CDR2 is FYNNEI. The CDR3 extends over 15 amino acids. Trimming took off 8 bases at V and 8 bases at J, with 24 bases between the two ends. Primers: 60 Vbeta forward and 13 Jbeta reverse. The protocol was immunoSEQ multiplex PCR, while the TCRdb copy is restricted to in-frame clones and leaves out a portion. The repertoire holds 70,000 or so clones, less than 75% seen once, with 10% to 11% in the top ten. The sample comprised PBMCs. The receptor's source is a woman in her thirties in good health and CMV-seronegative. This chain uses TRBV2 with TRBJ1-2, with a possible D match to TRBD1 (5 bases). The chain's CDR3 is CASLSPGESLGGYTF. Written as DNA, the CDR3 is TGTGCCAGCCTCTCCCCGGGGGAGAGCCTCGGGGGCTACACCTTC.